This entry features one TCR beta chain sequence. What it binds is unknown. The data belong to a study of CD8 T cells in ankylosing spondylitis. General study results and limits: A TCR beta motif of several highly homologous variants appeared characteristic of ankylosing spondylitis blood.

The germline V gene has CDR1 SGDLS and CDR2 YYNGEE. After removal of 3 bases from V and 7 bases from J, the junction contained 6 bases not matched to a gene. CDR3 length: 15 residues. TCRdb ran MiXCR on the 5' RACE reads and lists one entry per CDR3 protein. The data show more than 400,000 distinct CDR3 sequences, with approximately 5.3% seen just once and roughly 3.2% held by the top ten. The specimen was blood, either unsorted or a sorted T cell fraction (not recorded which). The gene calls are TRBV9 and TRBJ1-6; 8 bases line up with TRBD1. This receptor was obtained from a male donor with ankylosing spondylitis. This CDR3 is CASSAGQGRNSPLHF. The CDR3 DNA reads as TGTGCCAGCAGCGCCGGACAGGGTAGGAATTCACCCCTCCACTTT.